This TCR beta chain stems from a study of identical twins. Regarding this clonotype: Its target is not known.

Broader study findings: Model-predicted out-of-frame TCR alpha sharing fell below observed values in monozygotic twins. Researchers caution that invariant MAIT and iNKT cells could partly confound zero-insertion analyses.

A universal primer site was incorporated via template switching, and the cDNA contained unique molecular identifiers. TCRdb recomputed calls from the 5' RACE reads with MiXCR, one row per CDR3 protein. In the table there are around 490,000 distinct CDR3 sequences, roughly an eighth of which are singletons. The CDR3 is 19 amino acids. Germline lookup yields CDR1 DFQATT and CDR2 SNEGSKA (reference sequence). The V and J ends lost 0 bases and 0 bases, in that order; junction bases with no gene match: 9. Another study also made use of these data, one on yellow fever vaccine responses in identical twins. That work states: Twins' T cell vaccine responses reportedly looked partly convergent, partly personalized.

The sequencing input was CD4+ T cells sorted from blood. The receptor was isolated from a woman aged 18 to 35 in good health. This rearrangement joins TRBV20-1 to TRBJ2-2; 11 bases match TRBD2. The CDR3, as DNA: TGCAGTGCTAGAGACTCCGGGACTAGCGGCTACGCGAACACCGGGGAGCTGTTTTTT. Protein: CSARDSGTSGYANTGELFF.